This T cell receptor beta chain emerged from a study of graft-versus-host responses after intestinal transplantation. Study as a whole: Tacrolimus and steroids were given for around 3 years to all recipients after anti-thymocyte globulin induction.

Trimming stripped 4 bases from V and 0 bases from J, with 13 bases between. This CDR3 comprises 15 residues. Germline-derived CDR1 and CDR2 are SGDLS and YYNGEE. Broader study findings: Analysis identified GvH clones in recipient marrow, with some appearing first in ileum or blood.

A remark on this clone: Antigen: not known.

Only in-frame clones appear in the TCRdb table, and some are missing; sequencing was by immunoSEQ multiplex PCR. The repertoire has around 92,000 clones, 86% of them found once; the top ten carry 1.4%. The starting material was PBMCs, obtained 255 days after intestinal transplant. V and J are TRBV9 and TRBJ1-1; D possibly corresponds to TRBD1 (6 bases). The clonotype originates from a human patient who received an intestinal transplant, so some T cells may come from the graft donor. CDR3 bases: TGTGCCAGCAGCAGGGGGGGCAACATGAACACTGAAGCTTTCTTT. Translating it yields CASSRGGNMNTEAFF. Using reference TRBV9 and TRBJ1-1 for the parts outside the CDR3, the full variable domain is DSGVTQTPKHLITATGQRVTLRCSPRSGDLSVYWYQQSLDQGLQFLIQYYNGEERAKGNILERFSAQQFPDLHSELNLSSLELGDSALYFCASSRGGNMNTEAFFGQGTRLTVV.